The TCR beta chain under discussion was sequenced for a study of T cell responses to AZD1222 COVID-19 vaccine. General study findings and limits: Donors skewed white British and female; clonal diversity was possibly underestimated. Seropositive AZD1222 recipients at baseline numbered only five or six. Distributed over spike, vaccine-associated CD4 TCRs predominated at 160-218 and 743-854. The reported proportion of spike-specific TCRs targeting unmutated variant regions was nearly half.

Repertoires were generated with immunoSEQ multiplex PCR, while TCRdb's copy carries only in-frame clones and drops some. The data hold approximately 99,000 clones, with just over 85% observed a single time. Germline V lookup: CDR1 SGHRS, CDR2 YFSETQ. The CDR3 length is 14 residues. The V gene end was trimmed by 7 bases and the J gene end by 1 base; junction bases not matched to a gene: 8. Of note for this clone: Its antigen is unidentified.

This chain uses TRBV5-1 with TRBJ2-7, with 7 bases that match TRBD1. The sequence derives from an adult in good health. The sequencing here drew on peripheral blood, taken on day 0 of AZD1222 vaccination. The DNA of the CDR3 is TGCGCCAGCTCCCGGGACAGAGCTTCCTACGAGCAGTACTTC. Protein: CASSRDRASYEQYF.